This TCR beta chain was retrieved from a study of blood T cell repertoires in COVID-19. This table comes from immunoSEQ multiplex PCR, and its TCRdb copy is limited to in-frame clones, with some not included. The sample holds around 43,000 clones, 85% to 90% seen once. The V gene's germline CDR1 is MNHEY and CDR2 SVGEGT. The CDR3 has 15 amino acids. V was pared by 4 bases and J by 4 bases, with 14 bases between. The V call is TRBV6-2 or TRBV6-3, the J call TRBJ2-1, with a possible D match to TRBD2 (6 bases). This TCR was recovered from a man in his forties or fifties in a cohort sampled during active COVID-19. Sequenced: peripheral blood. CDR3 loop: CASSLGGGAYNEQFF. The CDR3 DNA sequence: TGTGCCAGCAGTTTGGGTGGAGGGGCTTACAATGAGCAGTTCTTC.